This TCR beta chain was recovered during a study of T cells in Graves' hyperthyroidism and ophthalmopathy. The V and J ends lost 6 bases and 3 bases respectively, with 11 bases between them. This CDR3 contains 13 residues. Germline loops: CDR1 MNHEY, CDR2 SVGEGT. Study results and limitations: Ophthalmopathy and stable hyperthyroidism were told apart by a 13 V-J model. Among clonotypes expanded in thyroid above 0.001, most were also found in blood.

This clonotype has a count of ten or more. What it binds is not known. Researchers took RNA transcripts and amplified the TCR beta CDR3 regions from them. First-round RT-PCR of the TCR CDR3 relied on the HTBI primer set. TCRdb re-analysed the multiplex PCR reads in MiXCR, keeping a single row per CDR3 protein. Seen here are about 360,000 distinct CDR3 sequences, roughly an eighth observed once, and the top ten hold around a tenth. Used for diagnoses were clinical symptoms, serum thyroxine and TRAb, thyroid ultrasound and orbital computed tomography. Out of around 10 ml of fresh peripheral blood came the PBMCs.

The sequenced sample was blood. This sequence joins TRBV6-2 or TRBV6-3 and TRBJ1-2; D remains ambiguous. This clonotype was obtained from a woman aged 18-30 years with Graves' hyperthyroidism. CDR3 amino acids: CASSPPDYYGYTF. The CDR3 DNA is TGTGCCAGCAGCCCTCCGGATTACTATGGCTACACCTTC.